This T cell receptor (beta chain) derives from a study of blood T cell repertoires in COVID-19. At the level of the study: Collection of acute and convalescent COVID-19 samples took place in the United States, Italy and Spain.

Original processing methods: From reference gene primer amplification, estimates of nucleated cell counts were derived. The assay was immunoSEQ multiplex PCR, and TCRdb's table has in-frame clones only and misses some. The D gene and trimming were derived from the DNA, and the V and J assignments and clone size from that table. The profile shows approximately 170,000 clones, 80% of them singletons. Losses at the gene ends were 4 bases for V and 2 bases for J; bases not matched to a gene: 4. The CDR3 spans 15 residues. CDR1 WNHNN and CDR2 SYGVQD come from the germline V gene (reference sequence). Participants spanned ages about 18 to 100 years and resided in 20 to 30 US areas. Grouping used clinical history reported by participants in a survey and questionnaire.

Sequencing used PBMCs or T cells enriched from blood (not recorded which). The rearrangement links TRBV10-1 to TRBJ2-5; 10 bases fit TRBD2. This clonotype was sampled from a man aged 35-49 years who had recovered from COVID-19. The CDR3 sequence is CASSGSSGGQETQYF. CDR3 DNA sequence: TGCGCCAGCAGTGGATCTAGCGGGGGACAAGAGACCCAGTACTTC.